These 20 T cell receptor beta chains were sequenced from one sample in a study of cytomegalovirus exposure and HLA in healthy donors. The study ran its PCR with 60 Vbeta and 13 Jbeta primers. Here immunoSEQ multiplex PCR was the method, and the copy in TCRdb shows in-frame clones only, minus some. Here the sample table reports tens of thousands of clones. Sequences were obtained from PBMCs. The receptors shown here come from a woman in her 40s in good health and CMV-seronegative.

The chain joins TRBV11-2 to TRBJ1-1; 7 bases agree with TRBD1. The V gene end was trimmed by 8 bases and the J gene end by 4 bases; junction bases not matched to a gene: 7. The length of the CDR3 is 13 residues. Germline CDR1 is SGHAT and CDR2 is FQNNGV. Written as DNA, the CDR3 is TGTGCCAGCGGCCGATACAGGGGCACTGAAGCTTTCTTT. This gives the protein CASGRYRGTEAFF.

The rearrangement links TRBV5-1 to TRBJ2-3; D may be TRBD2 (5 bases). CDR1 SGHRS and CDR2 YFSETQ come from the germline V gene. The length of the CDR3 is 13 residues. V lost 4 bases and J lost 5, with 11 bases in between. This CDR3 reads CASSPGLGDTQYF. CDR3 coding DNA: TGCGCCAGCAGCCCGGGATTGGGAGATACGCAGTATTTT. The full variable domain, completed using reference TRBV5-1 and TRBJ2-3, is KAGVTQTPRYLIKTRGQQVTLSCSPISGHRSVSWYQQTPGQGLQFLFEYFSETQRNKGNFPGRFSGRQFSNSRSEMNVSTLELGDSALYLCASSPGLGDTQYFGPGTRLTVL.

The rearrangement joins TRBV4-3 to TRBJ2-2, with TRBD2 matching 9 bases. V lost 3 bases, J lost 6 bases, and 2 bases stayed unmatched. In germline, CDR1 is LGHNA, CDR2 YSLEER. This CDR3 is built from 14 residues. The CDR3 region has the DNA TGCGCCAGCAGCCAGGGACTAGCCGCCGGGGAGCTGTTTTTT. This codes for CASSQGLAAGELFF.

The chain links TRBV13 to TRBJ2-5, with 13 bases aligning to TRBD2. The CDR3 loop spans 15 amino acids. The junction had 3 bases not matched to a gene; V was cut back by 4 bases and J by 4 bases. Germline V gene lookup returns CDR1 PRHDT and CDR2 FYEKMQ (reference sequence). The CDR3 loop is CASSSRTSGRETQYF. The CDR3, as DNA: TGTGCCAGCAGCTCCCGGACTAGCGGGAGAGAGACCCAGTACTTC.

The chain recombines TRBV27 with TRBJ2-1; 7 nucleotides match TRBD2. CDR1 and CDR2 from the germline V gene are MNHEY and SMNVEV (reference sequence). Losses at the gene ends were 2 bases for V and 2 bases for J; bases not matched to a gene: 9. This CDR3 spans 17 amino acids. DNA of the CDR3: TGTGCCAGCAGTTTAATCCCTGATCTAGCGGCCTACAATGAGCAGTTCTTC. It translates to CASSLIPDLAAYNEQFF.

The rearrangement joins TRBV7-2 to TRBJ2-7, with 8 bases lining up with TRBD2. J was trimmed by 4 bases and V by 2 bases; bases with no gene match: 7. The CDR3 spans 15 residues. The germline CDR1 and CDR2 sequences are SGHTA and FQGNSA. In DNA, the CDR3 is TGTGCCAGCAGCTTACTAACGGGGGGGGAGTACGAGCAGTACTTC. Protein product: CASSLLTGGEYEQYF. The whole variable domain, filled in from reference TRBV7-2 and TRBJ2-7, reads GAGVSQSPSNKVTEKGKDVELRCDPISGHTALYWYRQSLGQGLEFLIYFQGNSAPDKSGLPSDRFSAERTGGSVSTLTIQRTQQEDSAVYLCASSLLTGGEYEQYFGPGTRLTVT.

About this clone: Other DNA sequences in this sample translate to the same CDR3. V is TRBV6-5 and J is TRBJ1-6; no reliable D call. Per germline, CDR1 MNHEY and CDR2 SVGAGI. The CDR3 runs 15 residues. V was trimmed by 5 bases and J by 0 bases, leaving 8 bases between them. CDR3: CASSPRDSYNSPLHF. As DNA, the CDR3 is TGTGCCAGCAGTCCACGCGACTCCTATAATTCACCCCTCCACTTT.

The chain carries TRBV18 and TRBJ1-1; the match to TRBD1 covers 8 bases. V was clipped by 4 bases and J by 7 bases; unmatched bases: 8. Germline V gene lookup returns CDR1 KGHSH and CDR2 LQKENI. This CDR3 comprises 14 residues. The chain's CDR3 is CASSLGQGGDEAFF. The CDR3 DNA sequence: TGTGCCAGCTCACTCGGACAGGGCGGGGATGAAGCTTTCTTT. Drawing the rest from reference TRBV18 and TRBJ1-1, the complete variable domain is NAGVMQNPRHLVRRRGQEARLRCSPMKGHSHVYWYRQLPEEGLKFMVYLQKENIIDESGMPKERFSAEFPKEGPSILRIQQVVRGDSAAYFCASSLGQGGDEAFFGQGTRLTVV.

As to this clone: Other DNA sequences in this sample translate to the same CDR3. The chain is built from TRBV4-1 and TRBJ1-6; 8 bases align to TRBD1. The germline CDR1 and CDR2 sequences are MGHRA and YSYEKL. The CDR3 extends over 16 amino acids. With V trimmed by 0 bases and J by 7 bases, 5 bases remained unmatched. In DNA, the CDR3 is TGCGCCAGCAGCCAAGACCGGACAGGGTGGAATTCACCCCTCCACTTT. Translating it yields CASSQDRTGWNSPLHF.

The chain employs TRBV7-9 and TRBJ1-4; D unresolved. V gave up 1 base and J gave up 7 bases, with 10 bases separating them. Germline values: CDR1 SEHNR, CDR2 FQNEAQ (reference sequence). The CDR3 has 14 residues. CDR3 sequence (DNA): TGTGCCAGCAGCTTAGGGGCAGGATTTGAAAAACTGTTTTTT. This encodes CASSLGAGFEKLFF.

The gene calls are TRBV5-4 and TRBJ2-7, with 13 positions matching TRBD2. CDR3 size: 15 residues. The ends lost 3 bases at V and 2 bases at J; junction bases unmatched: 2. Germline CDR1 and CDR2: SGHNT and YYREEE (reference sequence). The CDR3 is CASSSGLAGTYEQYF. CDR3 sequence (DNA): TGTGCCAGCAGCTCGGGACTAGCGGGAACCTACGAGCAGTACTTC.

This chain links TRBV9 with TRBJ2-3; 7 bases map to TRBD2. Germline V gene data show CDR1 as SGDLS and CDR2 as YYNGEE. V lost 3 bases, J lost 3 bases, and 4 bases stayed unmatched. This CDR3 has 14 amino acids. The CDR3 nucleotides read TGTGCCAGCAGCGAAGCGGGAAGTACAGATACGCAGTATTTT. This sequence encodes CASSEAGSTDTQYF.

This chain joins TRBV18 and TRBJ2-4; D may be TRBD1 (5 bases). Per germline, CDR1 KGHSH and CDR2 LQKENI. This CDR3 spans 13 amino acids. Trimming took off 5 bases at V and 9 bases at J, with 14 bases between the two ends. The CDR3 DNA reads as TGTGCCAGCTCAGCTGGACACGGAGCCATTCAGTACTTC. Amino acids: CASSAGHGAIQYF.

The chain carries TRBV28 and TRBJ2-1; D call uncertain. The CDR3 is 12 amino acids. Germline CDR1 reads MDHEN; CDR2 reads SYDVKM. V was shortened by 4 bases and J by 8 bases, with 9 bases between the two germline ends. As DNA, the CDR3 is TGTGCCAGCAGTTCCGTACTCTATGAGCAGTTCTTC. It yields the protein CASSSVLYEQFF.

The chain has TRBV25-1 and TRBJ2-7; 8 bases map to TRBD2. The junction had 3 bases not matched to a gene; V was cut back by 4 bases and J by 1 base. This CDR3 is built from 14 residues. Germline loops: CDR1 MGHDK, CDR2 SYGVNS. The CDR3 sequence is CASSGSGTSYEQYF. DNA of the CDR3: TGTGCCAGCAGTGGTAGCGGGACGTCCTACGAGCAGTACTTC.

The chain carries TRBV2 and TRBJ2-7; D is ambiguous. The germline V and J ends were trimmed by 4 bases and 3 bases, with 4 bases remaining between them. This CDR3 region has 11 residues. Germline values: CDR1 SNHLY, CDR2 FYNNEI. CDR3 DNA: TGTGCCAGCAGTGGAGGCTACGAGCAGTACTTC. This encodes CASSGGYEQYF.

V gene TRBV7-9 combines with J gene TRBJ1-6, with D possibly being TRBD1 (6 bases). Germline CDR1 is SEHNR and CDR2 is FQNEAQ (reference sequence). There are 14 residues in the CDR3. V was trimmed by 5 bases and J by 15 bases, leaving 20 bases between them. The CDR3 sequence: CASSLTLQGDLLHF. In DNA, the CDR3 is TGTGCCAGCAGCCTCACCTTACAGGGAGATCTCCTCCACTTT.

This chain uses TRBV18 with TRBJ1-1, with D possibly TRBD1 on 5 matching bases. The CDR3 contains 12 residues. Germline CDR1 is KGHSH and CDR2 is LQKENI. Deletions cut 2 bases from V and 8 bases from J, with 9 bases between. The CDR3 DNA follows: TGTGCCAGCTCACCAGGGGCAGAGGAAGCTTTCTTT. It translates to CASSPGAEEAFF.

J is TRBJ2-5 and V is TRBV2, with 8 bases aligning to TRBD2. Germline CDR1 SNHLY, CDR2 FYNNEI. CDR3 length: 15 residues. V gave up 4 bases and J gave up 5 bases; unmatched junction bases: 9. The CDR3 coding sequence is TGTGCCAGCAGTGTAGACGGGGGGGGCGCGGAGACCCAGTACTTC. Amino acid sequence: CASSVDGGGAETQYF.

This clone is large by frequency. The J gene is TRBJ1-1, the V gene TRBV7-3, with D possibly being TRBD1 (6 bases). CDR3 length: 13 amino acids. Germline CDR1 and CDR2: SGHTA and FQGTGA. With 1 base removed from V and 8 bases from J, the gap between germline ends came to 11 bases. In nucleotides, the CDR3 is TGTGCCAGCAGCTTAAGTCGGCAGGGGGAAGCTTTCTTT. Translated: CASSLSRQGEAFF.